The rows below give T cell receptor beta chains drawn from one sample of a study of blood T cell repertoires in COVID-19. The table came from immunoSEQ multiplex PCR; TCRdb's copy has only in-frame clones and leaves some out. Among hundreds of thousands of clones listed, almost 90% were seen once. Sequencing was done on a sample of peripheral blood. These receptor sequences come from a woman aged 25 to 39 with COVID-19, enrolled during active disease. CDR3s include the opening cysteine and the closing phenylalanine or tryptophan. Each record gives: J gene, V gene, clone size, D gene, CDR3 protein, CDR3 DNA. The D gene is left open where the match is weak. Not all rows give a size; the values are once, few, many and, for expanded clones, a class.

j_call: TRBJ2-5
v_call: TRBV27
clone_size: once
d_call: TRBD1
cdr3_aa: CASSPRTGGTETQYF
cdr3_nt: TGTGCCAGCAGTCCTCGGACAGGGGGCACCGAGACCCAGTACTTC

j_call: TRBJ2-1
v_call: TRBV5-1
clone_size: few
d_call: NA
cdr3_aa: CASSLENNSGEFF
cdr3_nt: TGCGCCAGCAGCTTGGAAAATAACTCGGGGGAGTTCTTC

j_call: TRBJ2-1
v_call: TRBV6-5
clone_size: NA
d_call: TRBD2
cdr3_aa: CASSYGNSGRNEQFF
cdr3_nt: TGTGCCAGCAGTTACGGAAATAGCGGGAGAAATGAGCAGTTCTTC

j_call: TRBJ1-5
v_call: TRBV15
clone_size: NA
d_call: TRBD1
cdr3_aa: CATSREVGTGYSSQPQHF
cdr3_nt: TGTGCCACCAGCAGAGAGGTGGGGACAGGGTATTCCAGTCAGCCCCAGCATTTT

j_call: TRBJ1-3
v_call: TRBV2
clone_size: NA
d_call: NA
cdr3_aa: CASSILDSGSGNTIYF
cdr3_nt: NA

j_call: TRBJ2-5
v_call: TRBV18
clone_size: NA
d_call: NA
cdr3_aa: CASSRSRWETQYF
cdr3_nt: TGTGCCAGCTCACGCTCACGGTGGGAGACCCAGTACTTC

j_call: TRBJ2-1
v_call: TRBV6-2/TRBV6-3
clone_size: NA
d_call: TRBD2
cdr3_aa: CASSPGGRSYNEQFF
cdr3_nt: TGTGCCAGCAGTCCAGGCGGGAGGTCCTACAATGAGCAGTTCTTC

j_call: TRBJ2-3
v_call: TRBV5-1
clone_size: NA
d_call: TRBD2
cdr3_aa: CASSSPGLAGPDTQYF
cdr3_nt: TGCGCCAGCAGCTCTCCGGGACTAGCGGGTCCAGATACGCAGTATTTT

j_call: TRBJ2-5
v_call: TRBV6-5
clone_size: NA
d_call: TRBD2
cdr3_aa: CATTTSGRGETQYF
cdr3_nt: TGTGCCACCACGACTAGCGGGAGAGGCGAGACCCAGTACTTC

j_call: TRBJ2-2
v_call: TRBV27
clone_size: once
d_call: TRBD1
cdr3_aa: CASSQRQGDTGELFF
cdr3_nt: TGTGCCAGCAGTCAAAGACAGGGGGACACCGGGGAGCTGTTTTTT

j_call: TRBJ2-7
v_call: TRBV7-6
clone_size: NA
d_call: TRBD2
cdr3_aa: CASSRGTSFSYEQYF
cdr3_nt: TGTGCCAGCAGCCGGGGGACTAGCTTCTCCTACGAGCAGTACTTC

j_call: TRBJ2-3
v_call: TRBV30
clone_size: NA
d_call: TRBD2
cdr3_aa: CAWREGGRASWPDTQYF
cdr3_nt: TGTGCCTGGAGAGAAGGCGGGAGGGCCTCTTGGCCAGATACGCAGTATTTT

j_call: TRBJ1-4
v_call: TRBV7-6
clone_size: NA
d_call: NA
cdr3_aa: CASSPPGVPNEKLFF
cdr3_nt: TGTGCCAGCAGCCCCCCCGGGGTGCCTAATGAAAAACTGTTTTTT

j_call: TRBJ1-3
v_call: TRBV2
clone_size: NA
d_call: TRBD1
cdr3_aa: CASSTRQGVYANTIYF
cdr3_nt: TGTGCCAGCAGCACCCGACAGGGGGTTTATGCAAACACCATATATTTT

j_call: TRBJ2-3
v_call: TRBV4-1
clone_size: NA
d_call: TRBD2
cdr3_aa: CASSFPTSGNPDTQYF
cdr3_nt: TGCGCCAGCAGCTTCCCGACTAGCGGGAATCCAGATACGCAGTATTTT

j_call: TRBJ1-2
v_call: TRBV24-1
clone_size: NA
d_call: TRBD1
cdr3_aa: CATATGEGYGYTF
cdr3_nt: TGTGCCACTGCGACAGGGGAAGGCTATGGCTACACCTTC

j_call: TRBJ2-2
v_call: TRBV4-1
clone_size: NA
d_call: NA
cdr3_aa: CASSQGSGVGGELFF
cdr3_nt: TGCGCCAGCAGCCAAGGGTCAGGTGTTGGCGGGGAGCTGTTTTTT

j_call: TRBJ2-2
v_call: TRBV5-6
clone_size: NA
d_call: TRBD2
cdr3_aa: CASSLSTSGGIGRELFF
cdr3_nt: TGTGCCAGCAGCCTATCGACTAGCGGGGGGATAGGGCGGGAGCTGTTTTTT

j_call: TRBJ1-5
v_call: TRBV24-1
clone_size: once
d_call: NA
cdr3_aa: CATSDHRVGNNQPQHF
cdr3_nt: TGTGCCACCAGTGACCACAGGGTTGGGAACAATCAGCCCCAGCATTTT

j_call: TRBJ2-7
v_call: TRBV2
clone_size: NA
d_call: TRBD1
cdr3_aa: CASRGQGAYEQYF
cdr3_nt: TGTGCCAGCAGGGGACAGGGAGCCTACGAGCAGTACTTC

j_call: TRBJ1-5
v_call: TRBV30
clone_size: NA
d_call: NA
cdr3_aa: CAWSVGASRQPQHF
cdr3_nt: TGTGCCTGGAGTGTAGGTGCCTCGAGGCAGCCCCAGCATTTT

j_call: TRBJ1-6
v_call: TRBV7-6
clone_size: NA
d_call: NA
cdr3_aa: CASSPRSSGSINSPLHF
cdr3_nt: TGTGCCAGCAGCCCCCGGTCCTCGGGGTCCATTAATTCACCCCTCCACTTT

j_call: TRBJ1-6
v_call: TRBV9
clone_size: NA
d_call: TRBD1
cdr3_aa: CASSTTGGNSPLHF
cdr3_nt: TGTGCCAGCAGCACTACAGGGGGGAATTCACCCCTCCACTTT

j_call: TRBJ2-3
v_call: TRBV2
clone_size: NA
d_call: TRBD2
cdr3_aa: CASSPALAGNMGDTQYF
cdr3_nt: TGTGCCAGCTCACCGGCCCTAGCGGGTAACATGGGAGATACGCAGTATTTT

j_call: TRBJ2-1
v_call: TRBV24-1
clone_size: NA
d_call: TRBD2
cdr3_aa: CATSRYGTSGRGEQFF
cdr3_nt: TGTGCCACCAGTCGGTATGGGACTAGCGGGAGAGGCGAGCAGTTCTTC

j_call: TRBJ1-4
v_call: TRBV6-6
clone_size: NA
d_call: NA
cdr3_aa: CASSYGQLGEKLFF
cdr3_nt: TGTGCCAGCAGTTACGGGCAGTTGGGCGAAAAACTGTTTTTT

j_call: TRBJ1-1
v_call: TRBV27
clone_size: NA
d_call: TRBD1
cdr3_aa: CASTPPGQGSSNAFF
cdr3_nt: TGTGCCAGCACCCCGCCGGGACAGGGTTCATCTAACGCTTTCTTT

j_call: TRBJ1-6
v_call: TRBV7-9
clone_size: NA
d_call: NA
cdr3_aa: CASRGPSNSPLHF
cdr3_nt: TGTGCCAGCAGGGGCCCAAGTAATTCACCCCTCCACTTT

j_call: TRBJ1-5
v_call: TRBV6-5
clone_size: once
d_call: NA
cdr3_aa: CASSYSGGGNQPQHF
cdr3_nt: TGTGCCAGCAGTTACTCGGGAGGAGGCAATCAGCCCCAGCATTTT

j_call: TRBJ2-7
v_call: TRBV30
clone_size: few
d_call: NA
cdr3_aa: CAWSLQSAYEQYF
cdr3_nt: TGTGCCTGGAGTTTACAGTCAGCCTACGAGCAGTACTTC

j_call: TRBJ1-1
v_call: TRBV28
clone_size: NA
d_call: TRBD1
cdr3_aa: CASSRRQGWDTEAFF
cdr3_nt: TGTGCCAGCAGTCGAAGACAGGGTTGGGACACTGAAGCTTTCTTT

j_call: TRBJ1-5
v_call: TRBV30
clone_size: once
d_call: NA
cdr3_aa: CAWSVFGGGNQPQHF
cdr3_nt: TGTGCCTGGAGTGTATTCGGCGGAGGGAATCAGCCCCAGCATTTT

j_call: TRBJ2-7
v_call: TRBV20-1
clone_size: few
d_call: TRBD2
cdr3_aa: CSASALAGPYEQYF
cdr3_nt: TGCAGTGCTAGTGCCCTAGCGGGACCCTACGAGCAGTACTTC

j_call: TRBJ2-2
v_call: TRBV24-1
clone_size: NA
d_call: NA
cdr3_aa: CATSDPHPGTGELFF
cdr3_nt: TGTGCCACCAGTGATCCCCACCCGGGCACCGGGGAGCTGTTTTTT

j_call: TRBJ2-2
v_call: TRBV30
clone_size: NA
d_call: TRBD2
cdr3_aa: CAWSFLAGVTGELFF
cdr3_nt: TGTGCCTGGTCTTTTCTAGCGGGAGTCACCGGGGAGCTGTTTTTT

j_call: TRBJ2-1
v_call: TRBV9
clone_size: NA
d_call: NA
cdr3_aa: CASSIRDSSSYNEQFF
cdr3_nt: TGTGCCAGCAGCATCCGGGACTCGAGCTCCTACAATGAGCAGTTCTTC

j_call: TRBJ2-7
v_call: TRBV20-1
clone_size: NA
d_call: NA
cdr3_aa: CSANPRTEQYF
cdr3_nt: TGCAGTGCTAATCCCAGAACCGAGCAGTACTTC

j_call: TRBJ2-5
v_call: TRBV28
clone_size: few
d_call: TRBD2
cdr3_aa: CASSLYGTSGRGTQYF
cdr3_nt: TGTGCCAGCAGTTTATATGGGACTAGCGGGAGGGGGACCCAGTACTTC

j_call: TRBJ2-5
v_call: TRBV19
clone_size: NA
d_call: TRBD2
cdr3_aa: CASSISGSSETQYF
cdr3_nt: TGTGCCAGTAGTATTAGCGGGAGTTCAGAGACCCAGTACTTC

j_call: TRBJ2-2
v_call: TRBV4-1
clone_size: NA
d_call: TRBD1
cdr3_aa: CASRPGQVNTGELFF
cdr3_nt: TGCGCCAGCAGACCCGGACAGGTCAACACCGGGGAGCTGTTTTTT

j_call: TRBJ1-5
v_call: TRBV10-2
clone_size: NA
d_call: NA
cdr3_aa: CASNRELGQPQHF
cdr3_nt: TGCGCCAGCAACAGGGAACTCGGGCAGCCCCAGCATTTT

j_call: TRBJ1-5
v_call: TRBV6-5
clone_size: few
d_call: NA
cdr3_aa: CASSPMGGSNQPQHF
cdr3_nt: TGTGCCAGCAGCCCAATGGGGGGGTCGAATCAGCCCCAGCATTTT

j_call: TRBJ1-1
v_call: TRBV7-6
clone_size: NA
d_call: NA
cdr3_aa: CASSPGGATEAFF
cdr3_nt: TGTGCCAGCAGCCCTGGGGGGGCCACTGAAGCTTTCTTT

j_call: TRBJ2-7
v_call: TRBV5-1
clone_size: NA
d_call: NA
cdr3_aa: CASSLGVGRSYEQYF
cdr3_nt: TGCGCCAGCAGCTTGGGGGTAGGGAGGTCCTACGAGCAGTACTTC

j_call: TRBJ2-7
v_call: TRBV14
clone_size: NA
d_call: TRBD2
cdr3_aa: CASSLRTSGRREQYF
cdr3_nt: TGTGCCAGCAGCCTTCGGACTAGCGGGAGACGGGAGCAGTACTTC

j_call: TRBJ2-1
v_call: TRBV6-1
clone_size: NA
d_call: TRBD1
cdr3_aa: CASSDTGGAGNEQFF
cdr3_nt: TGTGCCAGCAGTGACACAGGGGGCGCCGGCAATGAGCAGTTCTTC

j_call: TRBJ1-4
v_call: TRBV6-5
clone_size: NA
d_call: NA
cdr3_aa: CASKVPGVEKLFF
cdr3_nt: TGTGCCAGCAAAGTACCCGGGGTGGAAAAACTGTTTTTT

j_call: TRBJ2-1
v_call: TRBV11-2
clone_size: once
d_call: NA
cdr3_aa: CASSPTRSEGREQFF
cdr3_nt: TGTGCCAGCAGCCCCACCCGCTCCGAGGGTCGGGAGCAGTTCTTC

j_call: TRBJ1-2
v_call: TRBV9
clone_size: NA
d_call: TRBD1
cdr3_aa: CASSDAGTGSGGYTF
cdr3_nt: TGTGCCAGCAGCGACGCCGGGACAGGGTCGGGTGGCTACACCTTC

j_call: TRBJ2-5
v_call: TRBV5-1
clone_size: NA
d_call: TRBD1
cdr3_aa: CASSAGTGSGQYF
cdr3_nt: TGCGCCAGCAGCGCGGGGACAGGGTCTGGCCAGTACTTC

j_call: TRBJ1-4
v_call: TRBV20-1
clone_size: once
d_call: NA
cdr3_aa: CSASEAGNEKLFF
cdr3_nt: TGCAGTGCTAGTGAGGCAGGAAATGAAAAACTGTTTTTT

j_call: TRBJ2-7
v_call: TRBV5-1
clone_size: once
d_call: NA
cdr3_aa: CASSPRTATYEQYF
cdr3_nt: TGCGCCAGCAGCCCACGGACAGCCACCTACGAGCAGTACTTC

j_call: TRBJ2-1
v_call: TRBV12-3/TRBV12-4
clone_size: NA
d_call: NA
cdr3_aa: CASSPSVVNEQFF
cdr3_nt: TGTGCCAGCAGTCCCTCCGTTGTCAATGAGCAGTTCTTC

j_call: TRBJ1-1
v_call: TRBV6-6
clone_size: NA
d_call: NA
cdr3_aa: CASRDTGPSTEAFF
cdr3_nt: TGTGCCAGCAGGGACACAGGGCCGAGCACTGAAGCTTTCTTT

j_call: TRBJ2-5
v_call: TRBV5-1
clone_size: NA
d_call: NA
cdr3_aa: CASRPGTYETQYF
cdr3_nt: TGCGCCAGCAGGCCCGGGACATATGAGACCCAGTACTTC